This T cell receptor beta chain was sequenced for a study of blood T cell repertoires in COVID-19. Overall study context: Some COVID-19 samples were acute and others convalescent; all came from the United States, Italy and Spain. Sample material is recorded as cDNA or gDNA derived from T cells, B-cell-depleted T cells, or PBMCs.

Trimming removed 4 bases from V and 3 bases from J, with 19 bases in between. Germline assignment: CDR1 SGHRS and CDR2 YFSETQ. The CDR3 spans 16 residues. Source study methods: Using reference gene primer amplification, nucleated cell counts were estimated. Some clones are missing from TCRdb's copy, which holds only in-frame ones; the method was immunoSEQ multiplex PCR. Clonal size and the V and J genes are those of that table, whereas D and trimming came from the DNA. The sample yields tens of thousands of clones, 80% to 85% seen once. This clonotype originated in an elderly man with acute or convalescent COVID-19. The sample comprised peripheral blood. This chain connects TRBV5-1 to TRBJ1-2, with D possibly TRBD1 on 6 matching bases. CDR3 protein: CASSPGRGQRDYGYTF. The CDR3, as DNA: TGCGCCAGCAGCCCCGGACGCGGACAGAGGGACTATGGCTACACCTTC. The complete variable domain, with remaining parts taken from reference TRBV5-1 and TRBJ1-2, reads KAGVTQTPRYLIKTRGQQVTLSCSPISGHRSVSWYQQTPGQGLQFLFEYFSETQRNKGNFPGRFSGRQFSNSRSEMNVSTLELGDSALYLCASSPGRGQRDYGYTFGSGTRLTVV.